These 30 T cell receptor beta chains were sequenced from one sample in a study of T cells after yellow fever vaccination. TCRdb reprocessed the 5' RACE reads via MiXCR and lists one record per CDR3 protein. The data hold some 99,000 distinct CDR3 sequences, with under 7% observed a single time. This material consisted of CD8+ T cells sorted from PBMCs, taken 10 days after the yellow fever booster vaccination. These receptors originate from a man between 18 and 29 years old who received the YFV17D yellow fever vaccine.

A few counts support this clonotype. The rearrangement uses TRBV6-4 and TRBJ2-2; 8 bases are shared with TRBD1. The germline gives CDR1 MRHNA, CDR2 SNTAGT. This CDR3 contains 17 residues. With V trimmed by 0 bases and J by 0 bases, 3 bases remained unmatched. DNA for the CDR3: TGTGCCAGCAGTGACTCATCAGGGGGCGCGAACACCGGGGAGCTGTTTTTT. Encoded protein: CASSDSSGGANTGELFF.

This chain links TRBV12-3 or TRBV12-4 with TRBJ2-5; no reliable D call. Deletions cut 6 bases from V and 3 bases from J, with 8 bases between. CDR3 size: 12 residues. CDR3 residues: CASSREEETQYF. The DNA of the CDR3 is TGTGCCAGCAGCCGAGAGGAAGAGACCCAGTACTTC.

The rearrangement uses TRBV27 and TRBJ2-3, with D uncertain. Germline loops: CDR1 MNHEY, CDR2 SMNVEV (reference sequence). V was pared by 8 bases and J by 6 bases, with 9 bases between. The CDR3 runs 11 residues. CDR3 coding DNA: TGTGCCAGCGGCCGTTGGGATACGCAGTATTTT. Translated, it gives CASGRWDTQYF.

This chain connects TRBV7-2 to TRBJ1-1, with a tentative D call TRBD1 (6 bases). The V gene lost 4 bases and the J gene lost 2 bases, with 17 bases spanning the gap. Germline values: CDR1 SGHTA, CDR2 FQGNSA. The CDR3 is 16 amino acids. The CDR3 DNA sequence: TGTGCCAGCAGCTCACCCGGGACAAGGACCAACACTGAAGCTTTCTTT. Translated, it gives CASSSPGTRTNTEAFF.

This chain joins TRBV13 and TRBJ1-1, with D maybe TRBD1 (5 bases). In germline, CDR1 is PRHDT, CDR2 FYEKMQ (reference sequence). CDR3 length: 15 amino acids. Deletions cut 0 bases from V and 7 bases from J, with 15 bases between. CDR3 region: CASSLGYRMGVEAFF. CDR3 nucleotide sequence: TGTGCCAGCAGCTTAGGCTATAGGATGGGGGTTGAAGCTTTCTTT.

In its sample, this clonotype was seen a few times. The rearrangement links TRBV20-1 to TRBJ2-7, with 7 bases matching TRBD1. J gave up 2 bases and V 3 bases, and 7 bases lay outside the gene matches. The germline V gene encodes CDR1 DFQATT and CDR2 SNEGSKA (reference sequence). The CDR3 has 14 amino acids. The CDR3 coding sequence is TGCAGTGCTAGGGGACAGCAAAAAACCTACGAGCAGTACTTC. Its translation is CSARGQQKTYEQYF.

This chain joins TRBV7-6 and TRBJ1-2; D not certain. V lost 5 bases to trimming and J lost 8 bases, with 15 bases between them. The CDR3 loop spans 13 amino acids. Per germline, CDR1 SGHVS and CDR2 FNYEAQ. The CDR3 sequence is CASSVGPGYGYTF. The CDR3 DNA reads as TGTGCCAGCAGCGTGGGTCCGGGGTACGGCTACACCTTC. Drawing the rest from reference TRBV7-6 and TRBJ1-2, the complete variable domain is GAGVSQSPRYKVTKRGQDVALRCDPISGHVSLYWYRQALGQGPEFLTYFNYEAQQDKSGLPNDRFSAERPEGSISTLTIQRTEQRDSAMYRCASSVGPGYGYTFGSGTRLTVV.

The J gene is TRBJ1-5, the V gene TRBV7-6; tentatively, D is TRBD1 (5 bases). Trimming pared 5 bases from V and 8 bases from J, leaving 16 bases between. The CDR3 extends over 14 amino acids. Per the germline V gene, CDR1 is SGHVS and CDR2 is FNYEAQ. CDR3 residues: CASSKTGIGEPQHF. CDR3 sequence (DNA): TGTGCCAGCAGCAAAACAGGTATCGGAGAGCCCCAGCATTTT.

This clonotype was found a few times. The V call is TRBV6-5, the J call TRBJ1-2; 11 bases are a match to TRBD1. Trimming took 7 bases from V and 2 from J; bases not matched to a gene: 9. CDR3 length: 16 amino acids. Looked up from germline, CDR1 is MNHEY and CDR2 is SVGAGI. This CDR3 reads CASTRTGTGGNYGYTF. The CDR3 DNA reads as TGTGCCAGCACCCGAACCGGGACAGGGGGAAACTATGGCTACACCTTC.

The chain has TRBV6-2 or TRBV6-3 and TRBJ2-1; tentative D call: TRBD2 (7 bases). The CDR3 consists of 14 residues. Germline V CDR1 and CDR2: MNHEY, SVGEGT. Trimming took 7 bases from V and 8 from J, leaving 18 bases between them. The CDR3 spells CASNRGRGYDEQFF. DNA of the CDR3: TGTGCCAGCAATAGGGGGAGGGGTTACGATGAGCAGTTCTTC.

The chain uses TRBV4-3 and TRBJ2-5, with 13 bases fitting TRBD2. The V segment lost 3 bases and the J segment 2 bases; nucleotides outside the gene matches: 6. The CDR3 is made up of 17 amino acids. The V gene's germline CDR1 is LGHNA and CDR2 YSLEER. DNA for the CDR3: TGCGCCAGCAGCCACTTAACTAGCGGGGGGGGACAAGAGACCCAGTACTTC. Translating it yields CASSHLTSGGGQETQYF.

This clonotype occurred many times. The chain carries TRBV12-3 or TRBV12-4 and TRBJ2-5, with D maybe TRBD2 (5 bases). Trimming pared 6 bases from V and 1 base from J, leaving 15 bases between. The CDR3 contains 15 residues. CDR3 in DNA: TGTGCCAGCAGCCCTGAGGAGGAGGTCCAAGAGACCCAGTACTTC. Protein: CASSPEEEVQETQYF.

This clonotype has more than one count but fewer than ten. The chain employs TRBV20-1 and TRBJ1-2, with D possibly being TRBD1 (6 bases). V was trimmed by 0 bases and J by 3 bases, leaving 14 bases between them. Per the germline V gene, CDR1 is DFQATT and CDR2 is SNEGSKA (reference sequence). CDR3 size: 15 residues. The CDR3 DNA is TGCAGTGCTAGAGATGCGGGGGGCGCCGACTATGGCTACACCTTC. This sequence encodes CSARDAGGADYGYTF.

The chain uses TRBV20-1 and TRBJ2-4; D is possibly TRBD2 (5 bases). Per germline, CDR1 DFQATT and CDR2 SNEGSKA (reference sequence). Trimming took off 1 base at V and 0 bases at J, with 10 bases between the two ends. The CDR3 totals 15 residues. CDR3 amino acids: CSARAEVLAKNIQYF. For the CDR3, the DNA is TGCAGTGCTAGAGCGGAGGTACTAGCCAAAAACATTCAGTACTTC.

A few counts support this clonotype. The chain combines TRBV6-2 or TRBV6-3 with TRBJ2-4; D uncertain. Germline CDR1 and CDR2: MNHEY and SVGEGT. This CDR3 comprises 13 residues. The V gene lost 11 bases and the J gene lost 0 bases, with 11 bases spanning the gap. The CDR3 region is CAVRGLAKNIQYF. CDR3 DNA sequence: TGTGCCGTCAGAGGCCTAGCCAAAAACATTCAGTACTTC.

V and J are TRBV6-4 and TRBJ2-2; the D gene is possibly TRBD2 (7 bases). V dropped 2 bases and J dropped 3 bases, with 10 bases sitting between them. This CDR3 comprises 15 residues. Per the germline V gene, CDR1 is MRHNA and CDR2 is SNTAGT. For the CDR3, the DNA is TGTGCCAGCAGTGACGGGGGGGCCGACACCGGGGAGCTGTTTTTT. This gives the protein CASSDGGADTGELFF.

V is TRBV29-1 and J is TRBJ2-2; 11 positions match TRBD1. The V gene end was trimmed by 6 bases and the J gene end by 5 bases; junction bases not matched to a gene: 8. The CDR3 runs 15 residues. Germline CDR1 is SQVTM and CDR2 is ANQGSEA. Written as DNA, the CDR3 is TGCAGCGTCACCGGGACAGGGGGTTGGACCGGGGAGCTGTTTTTT. Translation gives CSVTGTGGWTGELFF.

Only a few counts were recorded for this clonotype. The V call is TRBV13, the J call TRBJ2-1, with D perhaps TRBD2 (6 bases). The CDR3 contains 17 residues. V lost 5 bases, J lost 6 bases, and 23 bases lay in between. The germline V gene encodes CDR1 PRHDT and CDR2 FYEKMQ (reference sequence). This CDR3 is CASSPTAVAVMSNEQFF. In DNA, the CDR3 is TGTGCCAGCAGCCCTACTGCCGTAGCGGTTATGTCCAATGAGCAGTTCTTC.

The chain has TRBV6-5 and TRBJ1-3, with 7 bases matching TRBD1. CDR1 and CDR2 from the germline V gene are MNHEY and SVGAGI. The junction had 5 bases not matched to a gene; V was cut back by 0 bases and J by 3 bases. The CDR3 consists of 16 residues. For the CDR3, the DNA is TGTGCCAGCAGTTACTCGTCGAGGGGGCTTGGAAACACCATATATTTT. It codes for CASSYSSRGLGNTIYF.

This clonotype was detected only a few times. The gene calls are TRBV12-3 or TRBV12-4 and TRBJ2-7; 9 positions match TRBD1. The CDR3 runs 14 residues. Trimming took 3 bases from V and 3 from J; bases not matched to a gene: 3. CDR3 amino acids: CASSLRGQGYEQYV. The CDR3 DNA is TGTGCCAGCAGTTTGAGGGGACAGGGCTACGAGCAGTACGTC.

This clonotype was counted only a few times. The chain employs TRBV6-2 or TRBV6-3 and TRBJ2-1; 8 bases align to TRBD2. Germline V CDR1 and CDR2: MNHEY, SVGEGT. Germline trimming cut 1 base from V and 3 bases from J; bases unmatched to any gene: 2. CDR3 length equals 15 residues. The CDR3 DNA reads TGTGCCAGCAGTTACTACAGCGGGAGCTACAATGAGCAGTTCTTC. It yields the protein CASSYYSGSYNEQFF.

The chain links TRBV5-1 to TRBJ2-1; D perhaps matches TRBD1 (6 bases). The V gene's germline CDR1 is SGHRS and CDR2 YFSETQ. The CDR3 has 13 residues. The V end was cut by 7 bases, the J end by 3 bases, with 11 bases between. CDR3 protein: CASSPDSYNEQFF. In DNA form, the CDR3 reads TGCGCCAGCTCACCGGACAGCTACAATGAGCAGTTCTTC. The full variable domain, in which reference TRBV5-1 and TRBJ2-1 provide the parts outside the CDR3, is KAGVTQTPRYLIKTRGQQVTLSCSPISGHRSVSWYQQTPGQGLQFLFEYFSETQRNKGNFPGRFSGRQFSNSRSEMNVSTLELGDSALYLCASSPDSYNEQFFGPGTRLTVL.

The rearrangement links TRBV5-1 to TRBJ1-4, with D possibly being TRBD1 (6 bases). Deletions cut 1 base from V and 0 bases from J, with 13 bases between. The CDR3 is 17 amino acids. Germline V gene sequence: CDR1 SGHRS, CDR2 YFSETQ. The CDR3 reads CASSLSGRGATNEKLFF. CDR3 nucleotide sequence: TGCGCCAGCAGCTTGTCGGGCAGGGGTGCAACTAATGAAAAACTGTTTTTT. Complete variable domain (other parts from reference TRBV5-1 and TRBJ1-4): KAGVTQTPRYLIKTRGQQVTLSCSPISGHRSVSWYQQTPGQGLQFLFEYFSETQRNKGNFPGRFSGRQFSNSRSEMNVSTLELGDSALYLCASSLSGRGATNEKLFFGSGTQLSVL.

This clonotype was detected a few times. The chain has TRBV20-1 and TRBJ2-3, with 12 nucleotides matching TRBD2. CDR1 is DFQATT and CDR2 is SNEGSKA in the germline V gene (reference sequence). The CDR3 extends over 18 amino acids. V lost 0 bases, J lost 4 bases, and 11 bases stayed unmatched. This chain's CDR3 is CSARDYKGPSGGADTQYF. DNA of the CDR3: TGCAGTGCTAGAGATTATAAGGGCCCTAGCGGGGGGGCAGATACGCAGTATTTT.

This clonotype turned up a few times. V usage is TRBV11-2 and J usage is TRBJ2-7, with D uncertain. Germline V gene lookup returns CDR1 SGHAT and CDR2 FQNNGV. V was trimmed by 5 bases and J by 3 bases, leaving 11 bases between them. The CDR3 consists of 13 residues. The CDR3 protein is CASSPDGRYEQYV. As DNA, the CDR3 is TGTGCCAGCAGCCCTGATGGGCGCTACGAGCAGTACGTC.

Many counts were recorded for this clonotype. V is TRBV30 and J is TRBJ2-1; 7 bases align to TRBD1. Trimming cost V 4 bases and J 4 bases; bases outside gene matches: 10. CDR1 is GTSNPN, CDR2 SVGIG, per germline (reference sequence). The CDR3 extends over 15 amino acids. The CDR3 sequence is CAWKVRDRIYNEQFF. The CDR3 DNA is TGTGCCTGGAAAGTTAGGGACAGAATATACAATGAGCAGTTCTTC.

In its sample, this clonotype was seen many times. The V call is TRBV10-3, the J call TRBJ2-3; no clear D. Trimming stripped 6 bases from V and 2 bases from J, with 6 bases between. This CDR3 is 12 amino acids long. Germline CDR1 and CDR2: ENHRY and SYGVKD. The DNA of the CDR3 is TGTGCCATCAGCGGATACACAGATACGCAGTATTTT. It is translated as CAISGYTDTQYF.

This chain joins TRBV20-1 and TRBJ2-5; 12 positions agree with TRBD2. This CDR3 spans 19 amino acids. Trimming took 5 bases from V and 2 from J; bases not matched to a gene: 18. Germline V gives CDR1 DFQATT, CDR2 SNEGSKA (reference sequence). In DNA form, the CDR3 reads TGCAGTGCTGGGGATCTCTTGTTACTAGCGGGGGGTCCGCAAGAGACCCAGTACTTC. It is translated as CSAGDLLLLAGGPQETQYF.

V gene TRBV7-9 combines with J gene TRBJ2-5, with D perhaps matching TRBD1 (5 bases). The germline V and J ends were trimmed by 5 bases and 5 bases, with 18 bases remaining between them. The CDR3 extends over 15 amino acids. Germline V gene lookup returns CDR1 SEHNR and CDR2 FQNEAQ (reference sequence). The CDR3 nucleotides are TGTGCCAGCAGCCCACCGACAGTCCTGGGGGAGACCCAGTACTTC. Translation gives CASSPPTVLGETQYF.

This clonotype has ten or more counts. The genes are TRBV19 and TRBJ2-1; TRBD2 might be the D (6 bases). The CDR3 has 17 residues. Trimming cost V 5 bases and J 3 bases, with 20 bases left between them. Per germline, CDR1 LNHDA and CDR2 SQIVND (reference sequence). The CDR3 region is CASSHTSAGSYYNEQFF. The DNA for the CDR3 is TGTGCCAGTAGTCATACGTCGGCGGGGAGCTACTACAATGAGCAGTTCTTC.